These 10 T cell receptor beta chains were sequenced from one sample in a study of T cell repertoires in cytomegalovirus infection. TCRdb re-called the reads through MiXCR, storing one row per CDR3 protein. Of about 830,000 distinct CDR3 sequences listed, roughly 33% are singletons. These receptors are not linked to any known antigen. Sequencing used cultured CD8+ T cells from PBMCs, obtained from culture after CMV antigen stimulation. Receptor source: a human donor in good health (CMV status not recorded). Some clones in this sample may be carry-over from other donors' samples.

This clonotype came up many times. This chain uses TRBV7-8 with TRBJ2-3; maybe TRBD2 (6 bases). Per germline, CDR1 SGHVS and CDR2 FQNEAQ. The germline V and J ends were trimmed by 6 bases and 2 bases, with 24 bases remaining between them. The CDR3 contains 18 residues. The chain's CDR3 is CASRVGSRGVHATDTQYF. CDR3 DNA sequence: TGTGCCAGCAGAGTGGGTTCACGCGGGGTTCACGCCACAGATACGCAGTATTTT.

This clonotype was counted between two and nine times. This may arise from a read error, as a much more abundant clone is one base away. V usage is TRBV9 and J usage is TRBJ2-3, with 8 bases aligning to TRBD1. The CDR3 length is 15 residues. With 0 bases clipped from V and 0 bases from J, the junction kept 0 bases outside the gene matches. Germline values: CDR1 SGDLS, CDR2 YYNGEE. Here the CDR3 DNA reads TGTGCCAGCAGCGTAGGGACAGGGAGCACAGATACGCAGTATTTT. Its translation: CASSVGTGSTDTQYF.

The V and J genes are TRBV10-3 and TRBJ1-3, with D hard to call. This CDR3 has 13 amino acids. The germline V and J ends were trimmed by 7 bases and 0 bases, with 7 bases remaining between them. The germline CDR1 and CDR2 sequences are ENHRY and SYGVKD. The CDR3 nucleotides read TGTGCCATCACTGAAGACTCTGGAAACACCATATATTTT. Its translation is CAITEDSGNTIYF.

J is TRBJ2-3 and V is TRBV7-6; D is uncertain. Trimming pared 5 bases from V and 2 bases from J, leaving 11 bases between. This CDR3 is built from 14 residues. The germline CDR1 and CDR2 sequences are SGHVS and FNYEAQ. Written as DNA, the CDR3 is TGTGCCAGCAGCAAATATGGGTCCACAGATACGCAGTATTTT. This gives the protein CASSKYGSTDTQYF.

V and J are TRBV9 and TRBJ1-2; possibly TRBD1 for D (6 bases). The ends were cut back, 0 bases at V and 8 bases at J, with 8 bases in the middle. The length of the CDR3 is 12 residues. Germline-derived CDR1 and CDR2 are SGDLS and YYNGEE. The CDR3, as DNA: TGTGCCAGCAGCGTAGACGGGGGCGGCTACACCTTC. This sequence encodes CASSVDGGGYTF.

This clonotype appeared a few times. DNA for the CDR3: TGTGCCAGCATCGTCAGGTATGACCTCAATCAGCCCCAGCATTTT. This codes for CASIVRYDLNQPQHF. This chain joins TRBV27 and TRBJ1-5; D ambiguous. V dropped 7 bases and J dropped 3 bases, with 16 bases sitting between them. CDR3 length: 15 residues. In germline, CDR1 is MNHEY, CDR2 SMNVEV (reference sequence).

This chain links TRBV6-2 or TRBV6-3 with TRBJ2-3, with 9 bases that match TRBD1. The CDR3 totals 17 residues. Trimming took 4 bases from V and 4 from J; bases not matched to a gene: 12. Germline CDR1 is MNHEY and CDR2 is SVGEGT. CDR3 DNA sequence: TGTGCCAGCAGTTTCCTGAGGGTCGGGACAGGGCCAGATACGCAGTATTTT. This sequence encodes CASSFLRVGTGPDTQYF.

The CDR3 region has the DNA TGCGCCAGCAGCCCCGCTCAGGGTTTCGGGTATGGCTACACCTTC. It translates to CASSPAQGFGYGYTF. V and J are TRBV4-1 and TRBJ1-2; perhaps TRBD1 as D (5 bases). Between the trimmed V and J ends, which lost 4 bases and 5 bases, there was a span of 17 bases. Germline CDR1 and CDR2: MGHRA and YSYEKL. The CDR3 length is 15 residues.

This clonotype was observed a few times. This chain uses TRBV4-1 with TRBJ2-3, with TRBD2 identical over 10 bases. Germline V gene lookup returns CDR1 MGHRA and CDR2 YSYEKL. The CDR3 extends over 17 amino acids. V lost 2 bases, J lost 0 bases, and 5 bases stayed unmatched. The CDR3: CASSQRERGGSTDTQYF. Here the CDR3 DNA reads TGCGCCAGCAGCCAAAGGGAGCGGGGGGGGAGCACAGATACGCAGTATTTT.

J is TRBJ2-7 and V is TRBV6-5, with 9 positions matching TRBD1. After removal of 6 bases from V and 3 bases from J, the junction contained 12 bases not matched to a gene. The CDR3 totals 16 residues. Looked up from germline, CDR1 is MNHEY and CDR2 is SVGAGI. CDR3: CASRKPFGTGLYEQYF. The CDR3 DNA sequence: TGTGCCAGCAGGAAACCATTCGGGACAGGGCTCTACGAGCAGTACTTC.